This T cell receptor (beta chain) was identified in a study of identical twins. Study results and limitations: Out-of-frame TCR alpha sharing in monozygotic twins exceeded recombination model predictions.

Unique molecular identifiers were present on cDNA, and template switching added a universal primer site. MiXCR, run by TCRdb on the 5' RACE reads, gives a single entry per CDR3 protein. The sample holds about 660,000 distinct CDR3 sequences, more than 6.5% seen once. This clonotype was picked up a small number of times. Its antigen is still unknown. Trimming pared 3 bases from V and 7 bases from J, leaving 18 bases between. Germline V CDR1 and CDR2: SGHTA, FQGNSA. The length of the CDR3 is 15 residues. This sample also belongs to another study, concerning yellow fever vaccine responses in identical twins. As reported in that work: Reportedly, the response of twins' T cells to the vaccine seemed partly convergent, partly personalized.

The rearrangement uses TRBV7-2 and TRBJ1-2; TRBD1 is a possible D gene (6 bases). Sequences were obtained from PBMCs. The receptor's source is a woman aged 18-29 years in good health. CDR3 sequence reads: CASSFTQGWAPGYTF. The CDR3, as DNA: TGTGCCAGCAGCTTTACACAGGGTTGGGCTCCTGGCTACACCTTC. Together with reference TRBV7-2 and TRBJ1-2, the CDR3 gives the full variable domain: GAGVSQSPSNKVTEKGKDVELRCDPISGHTALYWYRQSLGQGLEFLIYFQGNSAPDKSGLPSDRFSAERTGGSVSTLTIQRTQQEDSAVYLCASSFTQGWAPGYTFGSGTRLTVV.